The subject of this entry is one TCR beta chain. The antigen is not known. The sample belongs to a study of T cells in Graves' hyperthyroidism and ophthalmopathy. Overall study results and limits: Stable hyperthyroidism was separated from ophthalmopathy by a model based on 13 V-J features. Median prediction lead before ophthalmopathy onset was 5 to 7.5 months with the model.

Germline V gene lookup returns CDR1 MRHNA and CDR2 SNTAGT. The CDR3 spans 14 residues. V shed 6 bases and J shed 7 bases, with 18 bases lying between them. RNA transcripts provided the source from which TCR beta CDR3 regions were amplified. A first-round RT-PCR of the TCR CDR3 used the HTBI primer set. TCRdb re-analysed the multiplex PCR reads in MiXCR, keeping a single row per CDR3 protein. Of 640,000 or so distinct CDR3 sequences in the sample, roughly 14% were seen once. Exclusion followed for patients with uncontrolled infection, other autoimmune disease, pregnancy or lactation. Over 8 ml fresh peripheral blood yielded the PBMCs.

The sequenced sample was blood. The chain employs TRBV6-4 and TRBJ1-1; possible D gene TRBD1, 6 bases. This receptor was identified in a woman in her thirties or forties with Graves' ophthalmopathy. This CDR3 reads CASSPRWGAGEAFF. DNA of the CDR3: TGTGCCAGCAGCCCAAGATGGGGGGCAGGTGAAGCTTTCTTT.